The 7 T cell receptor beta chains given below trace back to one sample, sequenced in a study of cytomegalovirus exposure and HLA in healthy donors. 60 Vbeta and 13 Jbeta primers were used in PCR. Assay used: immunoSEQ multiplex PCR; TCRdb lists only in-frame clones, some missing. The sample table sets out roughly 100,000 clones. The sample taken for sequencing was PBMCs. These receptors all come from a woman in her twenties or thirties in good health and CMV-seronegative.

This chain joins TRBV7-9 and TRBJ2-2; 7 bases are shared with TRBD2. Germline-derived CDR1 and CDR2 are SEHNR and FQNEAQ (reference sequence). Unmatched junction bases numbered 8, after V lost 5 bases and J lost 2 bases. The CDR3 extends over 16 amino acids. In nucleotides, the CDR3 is TGTGCCAGCAGCCAACTAAAGACTAGCAACACCGGGGAGCTGTTTTTT. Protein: CASSQLKTSNTGELFF. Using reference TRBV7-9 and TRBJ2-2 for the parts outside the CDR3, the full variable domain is DTGVSQNPRHKITKRGQNVTFRCDPISEHNRLYWYRQTLGQGPEFLTYFQNEAQLEKSRLLSDRFSAERPKGSFSTLEIQRTEQGDSAMYLCASSQLKTSNTGELFFGEGSRLTVL.

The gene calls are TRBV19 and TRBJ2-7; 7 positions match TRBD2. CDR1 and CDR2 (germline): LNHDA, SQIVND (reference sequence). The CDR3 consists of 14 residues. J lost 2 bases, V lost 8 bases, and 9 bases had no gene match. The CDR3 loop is CASDTGREPYEQYF. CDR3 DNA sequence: TGTGCCAGTGACACGGGGCGGGAGCCCTACGAGCAGTACTTC.

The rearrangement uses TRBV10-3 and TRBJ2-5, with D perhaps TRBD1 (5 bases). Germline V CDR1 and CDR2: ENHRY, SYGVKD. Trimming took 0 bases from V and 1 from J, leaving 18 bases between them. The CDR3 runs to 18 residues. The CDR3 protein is CAISESRTLRLGQETQYF. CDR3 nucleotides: TGTGCCATCAGTGAGTCGCGGACACTCCGCCTCGGCCAAGAGACCCAGTACTTC.

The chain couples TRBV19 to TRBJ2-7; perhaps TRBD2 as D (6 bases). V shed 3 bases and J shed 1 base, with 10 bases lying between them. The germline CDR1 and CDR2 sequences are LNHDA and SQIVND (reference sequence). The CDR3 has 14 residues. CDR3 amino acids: CASSISGPSYEQYF. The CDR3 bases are TGTGCCAGTAGTATTAGCGGACCTTCCTACGAGCAGTACTTC.

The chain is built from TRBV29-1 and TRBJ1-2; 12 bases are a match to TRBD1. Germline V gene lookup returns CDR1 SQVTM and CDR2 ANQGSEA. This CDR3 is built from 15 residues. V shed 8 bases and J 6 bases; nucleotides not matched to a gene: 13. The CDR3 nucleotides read TGCAGCCTAAAGAAGGGACAGGGGGCTTCGGATGGCTACACCTTC. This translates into CSLKKGQGASDGYTF.

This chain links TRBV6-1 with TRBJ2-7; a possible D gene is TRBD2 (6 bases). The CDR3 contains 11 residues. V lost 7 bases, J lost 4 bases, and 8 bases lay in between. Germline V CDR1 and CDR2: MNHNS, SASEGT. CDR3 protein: CASKLAYEQYF. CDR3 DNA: TGTGCCAGCAAACTAGCTTACGAGCAGTACTTC.

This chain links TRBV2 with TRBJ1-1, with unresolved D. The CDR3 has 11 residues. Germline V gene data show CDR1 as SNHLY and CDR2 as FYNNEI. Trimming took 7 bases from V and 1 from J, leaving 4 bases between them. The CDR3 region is CASTWNTEAFF. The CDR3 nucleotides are TGTGCCAGCACCTGGAACACTGAAGCTTTCTTT.